This T cell receptor beta chain stems from a study of tumor and adjacent non-tumor tissue in lung cancer. A note on this clonotype: The CDR3 end shows no conserved phenylalanine or tryptophan, and so a read error is likely. No DNA is shown, since the ends of the CDR3 on it are uncertain; the CDR3 is the one TCRdb lists.

A modified ARM-PCR protocol with three rounds of nested PCR amplified TCRbeta. TCRdb reprocessed the multiplex PCR reads with MiXCR, giving one entry per CDR3 protein. This repertoire shows approximately 75,000 distinct CDR3 sequences, around 77% found once; its top ten account for 12%. The CDR3 comprises 16 residues, both ends counted. Germline CDR1 is SGHNT and CDR2 is YENEEA. The template was RNA from unsorted bulk tissue. The J gene is TRBJ2-7, the V gene TRBV11-3; the table's D call, TRBD2, has no DNA check behind it. Sample: lung tumor tissue. This TCR derives from a woman between 50 and 59 years old with non-small cell lung cancer. The CDR3: CASSLDGTSGFYEQHL.